This T cell receptor beta chain was recorded in a study of blood T cells in healthy people across ages. Trimming cost V 1 base and J 7 bases, with 14 bases left between them. Germline-derived CDR1 and CDR2 are DFQATT and SNEGSKA (reference sequence). CDR3 length: 14 amino acids. Alongside a J-beta primer mix, a sample-barcoded 5' primer served in a second PCR lasting about 7 to 12 cycles. Researchers report that each sample yielded at least 3 million CDR3-containing paired-end reads. TCRdb used MiXCR to reprocess the 5' RACE reads, holding one entry per CDR3 protein. The sample consists of around 2 million distinct CDR3 sequences, more than 35% of them appearing once. This clonotype was seen a few times. The antigen is undetermined. Study results and limitations: The unsorted PBMCs prevented any conclusive comparison of naive versus antigen-experienced cells. A greater number of naive CD4+ cells and higher diversity distinguished long-lived donors from aged donors.

With each sample, at least 5 micrograms of total RNA were extracted. This receptor was obtained from a human donor in good health. The gene calls are TRBV20-1 and TRBJ1-5; D ambiguous. Sequencing was performed on blood. The DNA of the CDR3 is TGCAGTGCTAGAGGGGGTAATGGTGGCCAGCCCCAGCATTTT. It codes for CSARGGNGGQPQHF.